This TCR beta chain was identified in a study of cytomegalovirus exposure and HLA in healthy donors. The germline V gene encodes CDR1 MNHEY and CDR2 SVGAGI. J lost 4 bases, V lost 2 bases, and 5 bases had no gene match. CDR3 size: 15 residues. Of note for this clone: The target antigen is unknown. The sample carries other DNA sequences with the same CDR3.

Amplification used 60 Vbeta primers and 13 Jbeta primers. Produced via immunoSEQ multiplex PCR; TCRdb's table is partial and in-frame only. Its table records roughly 120,000 clones. Study-level results: Most of the TCR beta V segments (in an earlier analysis) were productive either about 90% or about 30% of the time.

The V call is TRBV6-5, the J call TRBJ2-5, with 9 bases matching TRBD2. The sample comprised PBMCs. The receptor was isolated from a man aged 30 to 39 in good health and CMV-seronegative. The CDR3 loop is CASSYVTSGRETQYF. The CDR3 DNA is TGTGCCAGCAGTTACGTGACTAGCGGAAGAGAGACCCAGTACTTC.